Detailed here is one TCR beta chain. What it binds is not known. This sample is drawn from a study of cytomegalovirus exposure and HLA in healthy donors. Overall study findings and caveats: An analysis was carried out later, and it reportedly showed fewer N-insertions in an Asian-associated ancestry cluster than the approximately 700-donor mean.

In germline, CDR1 is SGHRS, CDR2 YFSETQ. CDR3 length: 16 amino acids. J was trimmed by 6 bases and V by 4 bases; bases with no gene match: 7. The PCR used 60 Vbeta and 13 Jbeta primers. This table comes from immunoSEQ multiplex PCR, and its TCRdb copy is limited to in-frame clones, with some not included. This table has 100,000 to 150,000 clones, more than 80% appearing once. Sequenced material: PBMCs. The sequence came from a woman aged 35 to 49 in good health and CMV-seropositive. The chain has TRBV5-1 and TRBJ2-2; 12 nucleotides line up with TRBD2. DNA for the CDR3: TGCGCCAGCAGCACCCGACTAGCGGGAGATGCCGGGGAGCTGTTTTTT. It yields the protein CASSTRLAGDAGELFF.